Below, 3 T cell receptor beta chains from the same sample are listed, as sequenced in a study of graft-versus-host responses after intestinal transplantation. Some clones are missing from TCRdb's copy, which holds only in-frame ones; the method was immunoSEQ multiplex PCR. The top ten hold 0.23% of the sample, which has about 120,000 clones, about 92% seen once. Their specific antigens are unknown. The specimen comprised unstimulated CD4+ T cells sorted from spleen or lymph node cells, sampled before transplant. These receptors came from a human donor who was the organ donor for an intestinal transplant.

The V gene is TRBV13, the J gene TRBJ2-7; 7 bases map to TRBD2. Germline values: CDR1 PRHDT, CDR2 FYEKMQ (reference sequence). The CDR3 contains 16 residues. V lost 3 bases, J lost 0 bases, and 8 bases stayed unmatched. Written as DNA, the CDR3 is TGTGCCAGCAGCTTCAGTCTAGGCGGGAGCTCCTACGAGCAGTACTTC. The encoded protein is CASSFSLGGSSYEQYF.

This chain links TRBV6-5 with TRBJ1-2; 9 positions match TRBD1. Trimming at V came to 6 bases and at J to 7 bases, leaving 6 bases not matched to a gene. Germline V CDR1 and CDR2: MNHEY, SVGAGI. The CDR3 loop spans 13 amino acids. CDR3 nucleotides: TGTGCCAGCAGCCGGACAGGGGAGATTGGCTACACCTTC. Its translation is CASSRTGEIGYTF.

The chain carries TRBV7-2 and TRBJ1-2; 7 bases are shared with TRBD1. CDR1 SGHTA and CDR2 FQGNSA come from the germline V gene. Trimming cost V 0 bases and J 2 bases; bases outside gene matches: 3. The CDR3 runs 15 residues. The CDR3 DNA follows: TGTGCCAGCAGCTTAGCGCCAGGGGGAAACTATGGCTACACCTTC. Its translation: CASSLAPGGNYGYTF.